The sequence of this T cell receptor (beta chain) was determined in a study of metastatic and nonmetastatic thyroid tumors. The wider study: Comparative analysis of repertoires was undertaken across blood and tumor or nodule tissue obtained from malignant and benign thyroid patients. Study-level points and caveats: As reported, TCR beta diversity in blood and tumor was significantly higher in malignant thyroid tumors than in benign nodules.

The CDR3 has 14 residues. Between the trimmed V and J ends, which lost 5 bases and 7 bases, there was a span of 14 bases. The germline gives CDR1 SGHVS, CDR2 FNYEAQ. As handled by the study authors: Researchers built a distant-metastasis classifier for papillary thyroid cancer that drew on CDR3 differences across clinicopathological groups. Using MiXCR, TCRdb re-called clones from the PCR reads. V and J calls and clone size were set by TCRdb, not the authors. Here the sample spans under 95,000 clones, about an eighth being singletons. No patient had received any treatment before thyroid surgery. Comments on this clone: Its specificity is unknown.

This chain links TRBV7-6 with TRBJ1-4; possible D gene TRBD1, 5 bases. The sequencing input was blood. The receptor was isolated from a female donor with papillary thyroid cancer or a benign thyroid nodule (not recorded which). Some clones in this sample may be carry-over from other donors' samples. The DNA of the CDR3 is TGTGCCAGCAGCCTGGGACCCGCTCCTGAAAAACTGTTTTTT. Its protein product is CASSLGPAPEKLFF.